The TCR beta chain described here comes from a study of T cell changes during pregnancy in multiple sclerosis. The method was immunoSEQ multiplex PCR; TCRdb's version includes in-frame clones alone and lacks a portion of them. The sample records more than 35,000 clones, 90% being singletons. Germline V lookup: CDR1 SQVTM, CDR2 ANQGSEA. The CDR3 sequence is 14 residues long. Trimming took 5 bases from V and 6 from J; bases not matched to a gene: 8. This sample comprised CD4+ T cells from peripheral blood mononuclear cells, obtained in the second trimester of pregnancy. The chain joins TRBV29-1 to TRBJ2-1, with TRBD2 identical over 9 bases. The receptor comes from a female donor with multiple sclerosis, enrolled in a pregnancy study. CDR3: CSVHGSGSPNEQFF. The DNA for the CDR3 is TGCAGCGTTCATGGTAGCGGGAGTCCCAATGAGCAGTTCTTC.